The TCR beta chain under discussion was sequenced for a study of cytomegalovirus exposure and HLA in healthy donors (dated by TCRdb to the late 2010s). With respect to the entire study: According to an earlier analysis of 587 of the donors, 150 million to 200 million T cells yielded 117 million unique TCR beta sequences and 276 Gb of sequence data. About 310 gigabases of sequencing data and around 87 million unique TCR sequences were included in an early release covering several hundred HLA-typed donors. Among the approximately 400 genotyped donors, around 81% belonged to the genetic ancestry cluster associated with self-reported Caucasian donors. The aim of the study was to test whether cataloging public T cell receptors could identify signatures of past pathogen exposure. The study used immunosequencing to profile the T cell repertoires of approximately 690 subjects and linked those repertoires to cytomegalovirus serostatus. Besides the first cohort of approximately 670 subjects, a separate validation cohort made up of 90 to 150 different subjects was used. High-throughput TCR immunosequencing, statistical association of individual TCRs with disease status, and machine learning were combined to predict cytomegalovirus infection status. To study patterns of TCR occurrence, a later analysis re-analyzed previously published TCR beta repertoires from 600 to 750 donors and added high-resolution HLA genotyping. Rather than drawing on any new phenotypic data, the later analysis identified candidate immune exposures from TCR beta sequences and the way those sequences occurred across donors. In an earlier analysis of 587 of the donors, high-throughput TCR beta sequencing was used to judge whether each TCR beta V gene segment behaved as functional or pseudogenic. Donor age, sex, ethnicity and CMV serostatus were compiled together with the repertoire data. A later genetic analysis took genome-wide SNP genotypes for 398 of the 666 donors and used that subset as a discovery cohort. Every repertoire in the discovery cohort had been generated on one and the same sequencing platform. Both class I and class II loci were covered by HLA typing, at four-digit resolution. The number of typed donors differed by locus: roughly 629-630 for A, B, C, DRB1 and DQB1; 522 for DQA1; some 610 for DPA1; and 450 to 480 for DPB1. About five DR-DQ haplotypes were treated as single units for association and clustering because of strong linkage in the cohort. On average, roughly 240,000 unique TCR beta nucleotide sequences were sequenced per donor among a few hundred genotyped donors of the cohort, with roughly 18% of those sequences being non-productive. The study at large found these results: HLA typing was unavailable for some donors at each locus, so association tests used only the typed subset. According to a later analysis, TCR association rates differed among HLA loci, with DRB1 alleles showing the most associated TCRs and HLA-C alleles showing the fewest. Compared with equally common non-associated chains, HLA-associated TCR beta chains in a later analysis were more clonally expanded and had lower generation probabilities. In the study, roughly 160 TCR beta chains were listed as associated with cytomegalovirus. A few of the identified cytomegalovirus-associated TCR beta chains were confirmed in vitro to be specific for cytomegalovirus antigens. The 87-base-pair reads could not distinguish some IMGT-functional V segments, including TRBV6-2 and TRBV6-3, so those segments were excluded. A later genetic analysis associated a missense DCLRE1C variant with V-gene and J-gene trimming of TCR beta chains, and an independent cohort replicated the association. In a later analysis, most CMV-associated TCR beta chains were found to appear HLA-restricted, with HLA associations seemingly driven largely by CMV exposure. When HLA alleles, especially DR and DQ, strongly co-occurred, attributing TCR associations to individual alleles was difficult. A cluster of highly shared sequence variants was judged likely to represent a technical artifact of the sequencing pipeline. Presence/absence analyses assumed roughly uniform sequencing depth across donors, an assumption that may not hold. While some public TCRs were present in many individuals, most TCR sequences turned up only very rarely across donors. According to a later genetic analysis, donors in an Asian-associated ancestry cluster had fewer N-insertions in productive TCRs than the approximately 700-donor mean. Because counts were too low, more than 15 rarely observed V segments, including chromosome 9 orphons, were left out of the earlier analysis of 587 of the donors. For the cohort, immune exposure information was limited to CMV serostatus. The classifier was reported to diagnose cytomegalovirus status with high specificity and sensitivity in both the original cohort and the validation cohort. Linkage disequilibrium might explain the correlated functional status among segregating V segments, but an unknown experimental factor could not be ruled out. A further reported finding was that TCR beta sequences accurately predicted the HLA-A and HLA-B alleles for most subjects in the first cohort. In this cohort, only TCR beta chains were sequenced, and detectable features were limited by the absence of alpha or paired-chain data. The authors suggested that the approach could potentially be generalized to other disease states and immunological phenotypes. Broadly in line with IMGT annotations, most TCR beta V segments showed up in productive rearrangements about 87% or about 30% of the time in an earlier analysis of several hundred of the donors. Specific HLA alleles were associated with around 18,000 TCR beta sequences at a false discovery rate of 0.05 in a later analysis. A later analysis reported that several top co-occurrence clusters appeared linked to parvovirus B19, influenza, CMV and Epstein-Barr virus.

This clone is a singleton in its sample. Its cognate antigen has yet to be identified. No base-level quality is on record; no much larger clone is a single base apart. The cohort was made up of approximately 670 healthy bone marrow donors. Cohort members were all nominally healthy when sampled, although unrecorded immune exposures were likely present. The donor tested CMV seronegative and was one of the 352 seronegative cohort members. A peripheral blood sample was provided by each donor, and peripheral blood mononuclear cells were used for TCR beta sequencing. The Qiagen DNeasy Blood Extraction Kit was used to extract genomic DNA from the blood cell samples. The CDR3 contains 14 residues, cysteine and phenylalanine counted. Only CDR3 DNA is held: 42 bases, read in frame from base 1. The germline V gene specifies SGHRS as CDR1 and YFSETQ as CDR2. Unmatched junction bases come to 10, with V trimmed by 4 bases and J by 8 bases.

Receptor libraries were prepared by the immunoSEQ multiplex PCR assay. The multiplex PCR relied on a mix of 60 forward primers for TCR Vbeta segments and 13 reverse primers for TCR Jbeta segments. Amplification of the CDR3 region of rearranged TCR beta genes was performed with a multiplex PCR assay on genomic DNA. On the Illumina HiSeq System, the amplified TCR beta libraries were sequenced as 87-base-pair reads. The original methods were these. A later analysis tallied 80 million to 95 million unique TCR beta chains across the 550 to 850 repertoires, and approximately 9.9 million of those chains were shared by two or more donors. A nearest-neighbor algorithm error-corrected the raw reads and collapsed the reads into unique sequences, merging closely related sequences to remove PCR and sequencing errors. V, D and J gene segments were assigned by aligning CDR3 sequences to IMGT reference sequences. For a sequence to be retained, a match of at least six nucleotides to both a V gene segment and a J gene segment was required. Rearrangements were called productive when the CDR3 lacked stop codons and stayed in frame with V and J; all others were non-productive. CDR3 was defined by IMGT convention, running from the second conserved V-encoded cysteine to the conserved J-encoded phenylalanine. The earlier analysis of approximately 590 of the donors excluded any sequence lacking an unambiguous match to a single V gene segment. In an earlier analysis of a few hundred of the donors, V segments were called functional above 56.7% productive rearrangements and were called segregating when the between-donor standard deviation exceeded 5%. To diagnose cytomegalovirus status from the catalog of TCR beta chain sequences, a statistical classification framework was built. A later analysis assigned V and J genes by comparing TCR nucleotide sequences with IMGT/GENE-DB human TR gene sequences. Using the TCRdist pipeline, a later analysis assigned CDR3 sequences along with most-parsimonious VDJ recombination scenarios. In a later analysis, each TCR beta chain was defined by its CDR3 amino acid sequence together with its V-gene family, and reads without a unique V-gene family were excluded. To address suspected cross-contamination and a sequencing artifact, a later analysis removed 592 highly shared, low-generation-probability nucleotide sequences. For each public chain, a later analysis derived a clonal expansion index from normalized ranks of inferred template counts within each repertoire. In a later analysis, generation probabilities were computed using a VDJ recombination model fitted to out-of-frame rearrangements, and the results were checked against IGoR. In a later analysis, hypergeometric tests were used to score TCR-TCR, TCR-HLA and TCR-CMV co-occurrence, with a repertoire-size bias correction applied to TCR pairs. A later analysis estimated false discovery rates by permuting HLA or CMV assignments 20 times. In a later analysis, co-occurring TCRs were grouped using DBSCAN, and TCRdist sequence similarity was added for clustering within HLA-allele-positive subsets. Repertoires with fewer than 30,000 or more than 120,000 public chains, plus five repertoires with anomalous nucleotide sharing, were excluded from co-occurrence clustering. The table comes from immuneACCESS by way of TCRdb, which keeps in-frame sequences with V and J called. Part of the clones is missing from these tables; in studies checked, under half for an unresolved V gene and the rest for unknown reasons. The DNA was the basis for D and trimming; V, J and clone size are from that table. Recorded for this sample are about 120,000 clones; approximately 80% of them occurred a single time. Together, the top ten hold less than 2% of the sample.

This clonotype was sampled from a man aged 40-55 years in good health and CMV-seronegative. The sequenced material came from PBMCs. The rearrangement joined TRBV5-1 to TRBJ1-2; 8 bases in between match TRBD1. The nucleotide sequence is given as TGCGCCAGCAGCAGGGTCGGACAGGGAATGGGCTACACCTTC. This is translated as CASSRVGQGMGYTF.